These T cell receptor beta chains were read from a single sample in a study of shared clonotypes between healthy human individuals. Clones were sequenced by immunoSEQ multiplex PCR, and TCRdb holds only the in-frame ones, with some missing. The table records about 490,000 clones, less than 80% of them present only once. The specimen sequenced was PBMCs. These TCRs come from a middle-aged woman in good health. Some clones in this sample may be carry-over from other donors' samples. The CDR3 runs from the conserved cysteine through the conserved F or W. The D gene is left open where the match is weak. Only some rows state a clone size, as once, few, many or a class for expanded clones.

size	V	D	J	length	DNA	CDR3
.	TRBV18	TRBD1	TRBJ1-4	15	TGTGCCAGCTCACCCCCCACAGGGGATAATGAAAAACTGTTTTTT	CASSPPTGDNEKLFF
.	TRBV28	.	TRBJ1-3	13	TGTGCCAGCAGCTTACGGGCCGGAAACACCATATATTTT	CASSLRAGNTIYF
.	TRBV6-5	.	TRBJ2-7	15	TGTGCCAGCAGCACACACGGAGTCCTCTCCTACGAGCAGTACTTC	CASSTHGVLSYEQYF
once	TRBV10-2	TRBD2	TRBJ2-3	14	TGCGCCAGCACTCTAGCGGGAGGGGCAGATACGCAGTATTTT	CASTLAGGADTQYF
once	TRBV4-3	.	TRBJ2-5	17	TGCGCCAGCAGCCAAGATTTGAATTGGGCGGAACAAGAGACCCAGTACTTC	CASSQDLNWAEQETQYF
.	TRBV7-9	.	TRBJ2-5	14	TGTGCCAGCAGCTTACTCTGGACTCAAGAGACCCAGTACTTC	CASSLLWTQETQYF
many	TRBV5-1	TRBD1	TRBJ2-1	15	TGCGCCAGCAGCCCGGGACAGGGGACCTACAATGAGCAGTTCTTC	CASSPGQGTYNEQFF
.	TRBV2	.	TRBJ2-3	13	TGTGCCAGCACGTCCGAAAGTACAGATACGCAGTATTTT	CASTSESTDTQYF
once	TRBV5-1	.	TRBJ2-3	13	TGCGCCAGCAGTGGGCAGGTAGGAGATACGCAGTATTTT	CASSGQVGDTQYF
.	TRBV9	.	TRBJ2-7	14	TGTGCCAGCAGCCCCGGGACCCCGGGGAGTCAGCAGTACTTC	CASSPGTPGSQQYF
.	TRBV25-1	.	TRBJ2-7	12	TGTGCCAGCCGGAGCGGCTCCTACGAGCAGTACTTC	CASRSGSYEQYF
.	TRBV6-1	.	TRBJ1-3	17	TGTGCCAGCAGTGAAGGGATTCAGGCGGACTCTGGAAACACCATATATTTT	CASSEGIQADSGNTIYF
.	TRBV30	.	TRBJ1-1	13	TGTGCCTGGAGCGCTATGATGAACACTGAAGCTTTCTTT	CAWSAMMNTEAFF
.	TRBV18	.	TRBJ2-1	14	TGTGCCAGCTCACCATTAGCCAGGGGCGATGAGCAGTTCTTC	CASSPLARGDEQFF
.	TRBV7-2	.	TRBJ2-3	13	TGTGCCAGCAGCTTCGGGCCAACAGATACGCAGTATTTT	CASSFGPTDTQYF
.	TRBV27	.	TRBJ1-5	16	TGTGCCAGCCAGCCGTATCCCGGGCCGGGAAATCAGCCCCAGCATTTT	CASQPYPGPGNQPQHF
.	TRBV28	TRBD1	TRBJ1-2	15	TGTGCCAGCAGTTGGACAGGGTTGACTAACTATGGCTACACCTTC	CASSWTGLTNYGYTF
.	TRBV11-3	.	TRBJ1-4	13	TGTGCCAGCAGCCCGAGGGGGGGGCAAAAACTGTTTTTT	CASSPRGGQKLFF
.	TRBV5-1	.	TRBJ2-1	11	TGCGCCAGCAGCTTTGTTCATGAGCAGTTCTTC	CASSFVHEQFF
.	TRBV4-3	.	TRBJ1-2	15	TGCGCCAGCAGCCCTTCGACAGGAGCTACCTATGGCTACACCTTC	CASSPSTGATYGYTF
few	TRBV5-1	.	TRBJ2-2	12	TGCGCCAGTACCTCGGGGACCGGGGAGCTGTTTTTT	CASTSGTGELFF
few	TRBV5-1	.	TRBJ1-1	14	TGCGCCAGCAGCCCCAGGGGTATGAACACTGAAGCTTTCTTT	CASSPRGMNTEAFF
.	TRBV11-2	.	TRBJ2-2	14	TGTGCCAGCAGCGCCAATCCAGGGTCCGGGGAGCTGTTTTTT	CASSANPGSGELFF
few	TRBV21-1	.	TRBJ1-5	16	TGTGCCAGCAGCAAAGGAGGATGGGGAGGAGTAAGGCCCCAGCATTTT	CASSKGGWGGVRPQHF
few	TRBV30	.	TRBJ1-2	13	TGTGCCGGATACCAGGGGCATAACTATGGCTACACCTTC	CAGYQGHNYGYTF
.	TRBV7-7	TRBD2	TRBJ2-5	15	TGTGCTAGCAGCTTAGGGCAGGGACTAGCGGGGACCCAGTACTTC	CASSLGQGLAGTQYF
.	TRBV10-3	.	TRBJ1-1	17	TGTGCCATCAGTGAGTTGGGGGGCTCTTGGGCGAACACTGAAGCTTTCTTT	CAISELGGSWANTEAFF
.	TRBV6-5	.	TRBJ2-7	14	TGTGCCAGCAGTTATAAGCGGAGCTCCTACGAGCAGTACTTC	CASSYKRSSYEQYF
.	TRBV5-1	TRBD2	TRBJ2-7	13	TGCGCCAGTCGACTAGCGCTCTCCTACGAGCAGTACTTC	CASRLALSYEQYF
few	TRBV28	TRBD1	TRBJ2-5	15	TGTGCCAGCAGCCTAGACAGGGGTAGGGAAGAGACCCAGTACTTC	CASSLDRGREETQYF
.	TRBV19	TRBD1	TRBJ2-1	14	TGTGCCAGTAGAGAACCAGGGGGATACAATGAGCAGTTCTTC	CASREPGGYNEQFF
.	TRBV5-1	.	TRBJ2-7	13	TGCGCCAGCAGCTCCCCGAACCTTTACGAGCAGTACTTC	CASSSPNLYEQYF
.	TRBV30	TRBD2	TRBJ2-1	15	TGTGCCTCCCAGGGAGGGATCATCAATTACAATGAGCAGTTCTTC	CASQGGIINYNEQFF
.	TRBV2	.	TRBJ1-2	14	TGTGCCAGCAGCGATTGGCAACCCAACTATGGCTACACCTTC	CASSDWQPNYGYTF
once	TRBV6-5	TRBD1	TRBJ2-7	14	TGTGCCAGCAGCCCAACAGGGGACGGCCGAAAGCAGTACTTC	CASSPTGDGRKQYF
.	TRBV19	.	TRBJ2-3	13	TGTGCCAGTAGTCCGGACAGCACAGATACGCAGTATTTT	CASSPDSTDTQYF
.	TRBV29-1	.	TRBJ2-7	13	TGCAGCGTTGATAAGGCGGGGGCGGAGGAGCAGTACTTC	CSVDKAGAEEQYF
.	TRBV19	.	TRBJ2-7	13	TGTGCCAGTAGTATTAGTGTGCGTCGCGAGCAGTACTTC	CASSISVRREQYF
.	TRBV7-9	.	TRBJ1-1	15	TGTGCCAGCAGCTTAGCGCAGATGAGAAACACTGAAGCTTTCTTT	CASSLAQMRNTEAFF
.	TRBV5-6	.	TRBJ1-2	13	TGTGCCAGCAGCGCTAGGGCCCTCTATGGCTACACCTTC	CASSARALYGYTF
.	TRBV6-1	.	TRBJ2-2	14	TGTGCCAGCACCGGGACAAGAAACACCGGGGAGCTGTTTTTT	CASTGTRNTGELFF
.	TRBV28	.	TRBJ2-7	16	TGTGCCAGCAGTTTACTAGGGGACACTAGCTCCTACGAGCAGTACTTC	CASSLLGDTSSYEQYF
.	TRBV18	TRBD1	TRBJ2-5	17	TGTGCCAGCTCACCACCTAGGCCAGGGGGCTACCAAGAGACCCAGTACTTC	CASSPPRPGGYQETQYF
.	TRBV28	TRBD2	TRBJ2-5	14	TGTGCCAGCCGATCCGGGACTAGACTAGAGACCCAGTACTTC	CASRSGTRLETQYF
.	TRBV6-1	TRBD1	TRBJ1-4	13	TGTGCCAGCAGTGCCGAAGCCCACAGGGGGCCTTTTTTT	CASSAEAHRGPFF
.	TRBV11-3	.	TRBJ2-2	14	TGTGCCAGCAGTCAGGGGCCGAACACCGGGGAGCTGTTTTTT	CASSQGPNTGELFF
many	TRBV25-1	.	TRBJ2-1	13	TGTGCCAGCACCGAGTGGGGTTACAATGAGCAGTTCTTC	CASTEWGYNEQFF
.	TRBV2	.	TRBJ1-2	15	TGTGCCAGCAGTCGGAACCGGGGCGGACTTAATGGCTACACCTTC	CASSRNRGGLNGYTF
many	TRBV29-1	TRBD1	TRBJ1-1	13	TGCAGCGTGGGGACAGGGGGCAACACTGAAGCTTTCTTT	CSVGTGGNTEAFF
.	TRBV2	.	TRBJ1-3	14	TGTGCCAGCAGCGTTGGGGGTGCCGGAAACACCATATATTTT	CASSVGGAGNTIYF
.	TRBV7-2	TRBD1	TRBJ1-1	15	TGTGCCAGCAGCTCCCGGACAGGGCTTTCCACTGAAGCTTTCTTT	CASSSRTGLSTEAFF
.	TRBV30	.	TRBJ2-7	15	TGTGCCTGGAGTGTAGGTCCCGGGGGACTCGGCGAGCAGTACTTC	CAWSVGPGGLGEQYF
few	TRBV6-6	.	TRBJ1-2	11	TGTGCCAGCAGCTCCCGGGGCGGCTACACCTTC	CASSSRGGYTF